Below, one TCR beta chain is given with its context. Its matching antigen is unknown. As for time point: baseline, week 1 (first vaccination visit). Sample treatment: pre-vaccination baseline after standard-of-care therapy. This specimen belongs to a study of a mutant IDH1 vaccine in newly diagnosed glioma. Study-wide context: Treated patients comprised around 60% males and about 40% females, mean age about 40 years. Earlier therapy was either radiotherapy, temozolomide, or both, and most got both. Study findings and constraints: Apparently, pseudoprogression bore no relation to changes among the top peripheral T cell clonotypes. Vaccination induced immune responses in 85% to 95% of patients.

Germline V gene sequence: CDR1 SNHLY, CDR2 FYNNEI. This CDR3 comprises 15 residues. V lost 2 bases to trimming and J lost 1 base, with 11 bases between them. Profiled with immunoSEQ multiplex PCR; TCRdb holds only in-frame clones, not every one. The sample lists tens of thousands of clones, more than 90% seen once, with about 2.7% in the top ten. The V gene is TRBV2, the J gene TRBJ1-2; D is uncertain. This specimen was PBMCs, taken from a glioma patient treated with radiotherapy, temozolomide or both. This receptor was identified in a man in his fifties or sixties with glioma. The CDR3 DNA sequence: TGTGCCAGCAGTGAAAAGAAGAGCAGTAACTATGGCTACACCTTC. It is translated as CASSEKKSSNYGYTF.